The 3 T cell receptor beta chains in this list originate from one sample, sequenced in a study of T cell responses to AZD1222 COVID-19 vaccine. The repertoire was sequenced with immunoSEQ multiplex PCR; TCRdb's copy has only in-frame clones and lacks some. The table includes 150,000 to 200,000 clones, 80% to 95% detected once. The specimen comprised peripheral blood, sampled 28 days after the second AZD1222 dose. The origin of the receptors is an adult who received the AZD1222 COVID-19 vaccine.

The chain has TRBV7-2 and TRBJ1-2; D is unresolved. The CDR3 is 14 residues long. V was clipped by 1 base and J by 4 bases, with 10 bases between them. Germline assignment: CDR1 SGHTA and CDR2 FQGNSA. CDR3 nucleotides: TGTGCCAGCAGCTTAGACGCAGGACGCTATGGCTACACCTTC. Protein sequence: CASSLDAGRYGYTF.

The gene calls are TRBV6-5 and TRBJ2-2, with D possibly being TRBD2 (6 bases). The CDR3 is made up of 15 amino acids. Trimming stripped 3 bases from V and 3 bases from J, with 11 bases between. From germline, CDR1 is MNHEY and CDR2 SVGAGI. The CDR3 here is CASSYRGIYTGELFF. The CDR3 DNA is TGTGCCAGCAGTTATCGGGGGATATACACCGGGGAGCTGTTTTTT.

The chain carries TRBV11-3 and TRBJ2-5; no clear D. V lost 1 base to trimming and J lost 2 bases, with 8 bases between them. This CDR3 spans 14 amino acids. Germline V gene data show CDR1 as SGHNT and CDR2 as YENEEA. The CDR3 DNA sequence: TGTGCCAGCAGCTTAGGGGCTAAACAAGAGACCCAGTACTTC. This translates into CASSLGAKQETQYF.